A selection of T cell receptor beta chains follows, all from one sample in a study of molecular identifiers for immune sequencing clone quantification. TCRdb re-called the PCR reads through MiXCR, storing one row per CDR3 protein. The table has hundreds of thousands of distinct CDR3 sequences, less than 30% seen once. Sequencing was carried out using naive CD8+ T cells from blood, with Jurkat cell RNA spiked in. All receptors come from a human donor in good health. Some libraries in this study had Jurkat cell RNA spiked in. The CDR3 runs from the conserved cysteine through the conserved F or W. Fields, in order: J gene, D gene, V gene, clone size, CDR3 protein, CDR3 DNA. A D gene is named only where the DNA matches it firmly. The listing skips clone size in some rows; elsewhere it reads once, few, many or a size class.

TRBJ2-3,-,TRBV27,-,CASSLTSVSIDTQYF,TGTGCCAGCAGTTTAACGAGCGTGAGTATAGATACGCAGTATTTT
TRBJ2-7,-,TRBV7-7,-,CASSLAPGVGYEQYF,TGTGCCAGCAGCTTAGCGCCCGGGGTGGGGTACGAGCAGTACTTC
TRBJ1-4,TRBD1,TRBV27,few,CASSSGTGGMRDDEKLFF,TGTGCCAGCAGTTCCGGGACAGGGGGGATGCGGGATGATGAAAAACTGTTTTTT
TRBJ2-2,-,TRBV7-9,-,CASSNTGAGTTGELFF,TGTGCCAGCAGTAACACAGGGGCGGGGACCACCGGGGAGCTGTTTTTT
TRBJ2-7,-,TRBV7-9,-,CASEGYNEQYF,TGTGCCAGCGAGGGGTACAATGAGCAGTACTTC
TRBJ2-3,-,TRBV7-2,-,CASSLGWLGGGSQTQYF,TGTGCCAGCAGCTTAGGGTGGTTGGGCGGGGGCAGCCAAACGCAGTATTTT
TRBJ2-3,TRBD2,TRBV7-9,many,CASSPLPGTSGLDTQYF,TGTGCCAGCAGCCCCCTCCCCGGGACTAGCGGTCTCGATACGCAGTATTTT
TRBJ1-1,-,TRBV9,many,CASRLDEGGTTEAFF,TGTGCCAGCAGATTAGACGAGGGGGGTACGACTGAAGCTTTCTTT
TRBJ2-3,-,TRBV27,many,CASSLTYGLDTQYF,TGTGCCAGCAGTTTAACCTACGGCTTGGATACGCAGTATTTT
TRBJ2-3,-,TRBV12-3/TRBV12-4,many,CASSTLGVDTQYF,TGTGCCAGCAGCACCCTAGGAGTCGATACGCAGTATTTT
TRBJ2-1,TRBD2,TRBV27,-,CASRLAGAGNEQFF,TGTGCCAGCAGGTTAGCGGGGGCGGGGAATGAGCAGTTCTTC
TRBJ2-7,TRBD1,TRBV5-1,many,CASSAWDSSYEQYF,TGCGCCAGCAGCGCCTGGGACAGCTCCTACGAGCAGTACTTC
TRBJ2-5,TRBD2,TRBV27,-,CASSSGLDLETQYF,TGTGCCAGCAGTTCCGGACTAGACTTGGAGACCCAGTACTTC
TRBJ2-7,-,TRBV6-5,many,CASSYYRGADGEQYF,TGTGCCAGCAGTTACTATCGCGGGGCTGACGGCGAGCAGTACTTC
TRBJ2-1,-,TRBV4-3,few,CASSQEGQLAIGSYNEQFF,TGCGCCAGCAGCCAAGAGGGGCAGCTAGCAATTGGGTCCTACAATGAGCAGTTCTTC
TRBJ1-4,-,TRBV7-9,many,CASSLAGRGNEKLFF,TGTGCCAGCAGCTTAGCGGGCAGGGGCAATGAAAAACTGTTTTTT
TRBJ1-6,TRBD1,TRBV3-1,few,CASSYRGLNSPLHF,TGTGCCAGCAGCTACAGGGGGCTAAATTCACCCCTCCACTTT
TRBJ2-5,TRBD1,TRBV4-3,many,CASSQEVAGGLETQYF,TGCGCCAGCAGCCAAGAGGTAGCAGGGGGTCTGGAGACCCAGTACTTC
TRBJ2-7,-,TRBV4-3,many,CASSQGGGDEQYF,TGCGCCAGCAGCCAAGGGGGCGGGGACGAGCAGTACTTC
TRBJ1-1,-,TRBV12-3/TRBV12-4,many,CASSLEWGGRATEAFF,TGTGCCAGCAGTTTAGAGTGGGGCGGCAGAGCCACTGAAGCTTTCTTT
TRBJ2-7,TRBD2,TRBV7-8,many,CASSLEGLASYEQYF,TGTGCCAGCAGCTTAGAGGGACTAGCCTCCTACGAGCAGTACTTC
TRBJ1-2,TRBD1,TRBV4-3,-,CASSQAPGQGDSGYTF,TGCGCCAGCAGCCAAGCTCCGGGACAGGGGGATAGTGGCTACACCTTC
TRBJ2-3,TRBD2,TRBV13,many,CASSSPSIGGGASPPDTQYF,TGTGCCAGCAGCTCTCCCTCCATCGGCGGGGGGGCCTCTCCCCCCGATACGCAGTATTTT
TRBJ2-2,-,TRBV5-4,many,CASNQREFAGELFF,TGTGCCAGCAACCAACGGGAGTTTGCCGGGGAGCTGTTTTTT
TRBJ1-6,-,TRBV6-5,-,CASSYSMVSYNSPLHF,TGTGCCAGCAGTTACTCGATGGTCTCCTATAATTCACCCCTCCACTTT
TRBJ2-2,-,TRBV7-2,-,CASSPWAPLNPGELFF,TGTGCCAGCAGCCCCTGGGCCCCACTAAACCCCGGGGAGCTGTTTTTT
TRBJ2-1,TRBD2,TRBV9,-,CASSPRLAGVYNEQFF,TGTGCCAGCAGCCCCCGACTAGCGGGTGTATACAATGAGCAGTTCTTC
TRBJ1-1,-,TRBV6-5,many,CASSYLRNTEAFF,TGTGCCAGCAGTTACTTGAGAAACACTGAAGCTTTCTTT
TRBJ2-2,-,TRBV4-1,-,CASSQVGGNMDGELFF,TGCGCCAGCAGCCAAGTGGGGGGCAATATGGACGGGGAGCTGTTTTTT